The entry below gives a single T cell receptor (beta chain) sequence along with its context. Single cDNA molecules in the library carried unique molecular identifiers attached during preparation. MiXCR, applied by TCRdb to the 5' RACE reads, yields one record per CDR3 protein. Of roughly 81,000 distinct CDR3 sequences listed, roughly 8% are singletons. Germline V gene lookup returns CDR1 SGHNT and CDR2 YYREEE (reference sequence). Unmatched junction bases numbered 2, after V lost 4 bases and J lost 4 bases. This CDR3 contains 13 residues. The data originate from a study of human T cells and chemical hapten exposure. Total RNA was isolated from unfractionated whole blood.

This receptor was obtained from a male donor in good health. The rearrangement links TRBV5-4 to TRBJ2-7; 10 positions match TRBD2. The CDR3 loop is CASSQGLAYEQYF. The CDR3 DNA follows: TGTGCCAGCAGCCAGGGACTAGCGTACGAGCAGTACTTC.